A single sample is the source of the 29 T cell receptor beta chains below, sequenced in a study of T-cell reconstitution after alpha-beta-depleted transplantation in children. Unique molecular identifiers were incorporated during preparation of the TCRbeta library. Each CDR3 protein is one row after TCRdb ran MiXCR on the PCR reads. This table holds 200,000 to 250,000 distinct CDR3 sequences, over 20% found once. The sequencing used PBMCs, collected before TCRalphabeta/CD19-depleted stem cell transplant. These receptor sequences come from a girl aged 2-9 years with Fanconi anemia, due to receive a stem cell transplant.

This clonotype was counted only a few times. The V and J genes are TRBV11-2 and TRBJ2-5, with D possibly matching TRBD2 (5 bases). This CDR3 spans 14 amino acids. Looked up from germline, CDR1 is SGHAT and CDR2 is FQNNGV. Between the trimmed V and J ends, which lost 1 base and 5 bases, there was a span of 11 bases. As DNA, the CDR3 is TGTGCCAGCAGCTTAGTTTGGACTTGGGAGACCCAGTACTTC. Translating it yields CASSLVWTWETQYF.

The chain combines TRBV20-1 with TRBJ1-5; 8 bases align to TRBD1. The CDR3 has 15 residues. Germline V gene lookup returns CDR1 DFQATT and CDR2 SNEGSKA (reference sequence). V was pared by 0 bases and J by 4 bases, with 5 bases of the junction left unmatched. This CDR3 reads CSARDQGARNQPQHF. Written as DNA, the CDR3 is TGCAGTGCTAGAGATCAGGGGGCAAGGAATCAGCCCCAGCATTTT.

A single count supports this clonotype. This chain uses TRBV10-2 with TRBJ1-4; tentatively, D is TRBD1 (6 bases). Germline values: CDR1 WSHSY, CDR2 SAAADI. The CDR3 covers 14 residues. The V gene lost 2 bases and the J gene lost 6 bases, with 10 bases spanning the gap. The CDR3 nucleotides are TGCGCCAGCAGTGAGCCCTGGACAGATGAAAAACTGTTTTTT. Translated, it gives CASSEPWTDEKLFF.

J is TRBJ2-5 and V is TRBV7-3, with D possibly being TRBD1 (7 bases). Germline assignment: CDR1 SGHTA and CDR2 FQGTGA. The CDR3 extends over 14 amino acids. V was trimmed by 6 bases and J by 5 bases, leaving 16 bases between them. The CDR3 loop is CASRSGGTEETQYF. In DNA form, the CDR3 reads TGTGCCAGCAGATCAGGGGGGACAGAGGAGACCCAGTACTTC.

CDR3 DNA sequence: TGCGCCAGCAGCGCCCGGGACATCCCCTACGAGCAGTACTTC. It translates to CASSARDIPYEQYF. V and J are TRBV5-1 and TRBJ2-7; D is possibly TRBD1 (6 bases). Trimming removed 4 bases at V and 2 bases at J, with 13 bases between. Germline CDR1 is SGHRS and CDR2 is YFSETQ. The CDR3 has 14 amino acids.

This clonotype was seen only a few times. This chain connects TRBV30 to TRBJ2-7, with D possibly TRBD2 on 5 matching bases. CDR3 length: 14 amino acids. Germline V lookup: CDR1 GTSNPN, CDR2 SVGIG (reference sequence). V gave up 7 bases and J gave up 1 base, with 17 bases separating them. CDR3 nucleotides: TGTGCCTCGAGGACTGACGAACCGTCCTACGAGCAGTACTTC. Amino acid sequence: CASRTDEPSYEQYF.

This clonotype was found many times. V usage is TRBV7-2 and J usage is TRBJ2-5, with 7 nucleotides matching TRBD2. The CDR3 runs 15 residues. With V trimmed by 5 bases and J by 4 bases, 10 bases remained unmatched. Per the germline V gene, CDR1 is SGHTA and CDR2 is FQGNSA. CDR3 nucleotide sequence: TGTGCCAGCAGCCAAGGCGGACTAGTTACAGAGACCCAGTACTTC. This sequence encodes CASSQGGLVTETQYF.

This clonotype was found many times. V usage is TRBV29-1 and J usage is TRBJ2-7, with no clear D. The CDR3 has 14 amino acids. With 1 base removed from V and 7 bases from J, the gap between germline ends came to 17 bases. Germline-derived CDR1 and CDR2 are SQVTM and ANQGSEA. The CDR3, as DNA: TGCAGCGTTGAAGGACCGGGCCCGGTGAGTGAGCAGTACTTC. Protein product: CSVEGPGPVSEQYF.

The chain links TRBV29-1 to TRBJ2-3; unclear D gene. In germline, CDR1 is SQVTM, CDR2 ANQGSEA. Deletions cut 0 bases from V and 5 bases from J, with 9 bases between. The CDR3 has 13 residues. CDR3: CSVEEGILDTQYF. In DNA form, the CDR3 reads TGCAGCGTTGAAGAAGGGATACTAGATACGCAGTATTTT.

The V and J genes are TRBV20-1 and TRBJ1-1; D not resolved. Germline CDR1 is DFQATT and CDR2 is SNEGSKA (reference sequence). The CDR3 is 13 amino acids. The germline V and J ends were trimmed by 1 base and 5 bases, with 11 bases remaining between them. The CDR3 coding sequence is TGCAGTGCTAGAGTGGAGAGGGATACTGAAGCTTTCTTT. Protein: CSARVERDTEAFF.

There are many counts of this clonotype. This chain uses TRBV7-9 with TRBJ2-7; D not resolved. Germline CDR1 is SEHNR and CDR2 is FQNEAQ (reference sequence). The CDR3 runs 11 residues. The V gene lost 2 bases and the J gene lost 5 bases, with 4 bases spanning the gap. Here the CDR3 reads CASSLFHEQYF. The DNA for the CDR3 is TGTGCCAGCAGCTTATTCCACGAGCAGTACTTC.

Ten or more counts support this clonotype. The gene calls are TRBV6-4 and TRBJ2-3, with TRBD1 as a possible D gene (6 bases). Trimming shortened V by 4 bases and J by 0 bases, and 14 bases separated the two germline ends. Germline V gene lookup returns CDR1 MRHNA and CDR2 SNTAGT. This CDR3 region has 16 residues. The CDR3 DNA reads as TGTGCCAGCAGTGGACAGGCAGGGGCTAGCACAGATACGCAGTATTTT. This sequence encodes CASSGQAGASTDTQYF.

This clonotype was seen at least ten times. The rearrangement joins TRBV29-1 to TRBJ1-1, with TRBD1 matching over 7 bases. The CDR3 contains 12 residues. Germline CDR1 reads SQVTM; CDR2 reads ANQGSEA. V dropped 4 bases and J dropped 1; count of bases not matched to a gene: 0. CDR3 coding DNA: TGCAGCGTTGGGACAGGGAACACTGAAGCTTTCTTT. Its protein is CSVGTGNTEAFF.

V and J are TRBV30 and TRBJ1-2; unclear D gene. CDR3 length: 13 residues. V gave up 0 bases and J gave up 4 bases, with 9 bases separating them. The germline gives CDR1 GTSNPN, CDR2 SVGIG (reference sequence). The CDR3 loop is CAWSVWQLYGYTF. In DNA form, the CDR3 reads TGTGCCTGGAGTGTGTGGCAGCTCTATGGCTACACCTTC.

The chain uses TRBV6-7 and TRBJ1-5, with 9 positions matching TRBD1. TRBV6-7 belongs to the ORF category, with a function that is uncertain. J was trimmed by 4 bases and V by 0 bases; bases with no gene match: 4. The CDR3 is 16 residues long. CDR3 loop: CASSYSTGGPNQPQHF. DNA for the CDR3: TGTGCCAGCAGTTACTCGACAGGGGGTCCGAATCAGCCCCAGCATTTT.

This clonotype came up a few times. This chain connects TRBV29-1 to TRBJ2-1, with 9 bases that match TRBD2. With 7 bases clipped from V and 5 bases from J, the junction kept 6 bases outside the gene matches. Germline CDR1 SQVTM, CDR2 ANQGSEA. This CDR3 contains 13 residues. This CDR3 reads CSASGRFHNEQFF. The CDR3 DNA sequence: TGCAGCGCAAGCGGGAGGTTCCACAATGAGCAGTTCTTC.

The table lists this clonotype with a few counts. V gene TRBV20-1 combines with J gene TRBJ2-1, with no clear D. With 0 bases removed from V and 0 bases from J, the gap between germline ends came to 12 bases. CDR1 DFQATT and CDR2 SNEGSKA come from the germline V gene (reference sequence). CDR3 length equals 16 residues. Written as DNA, the CDR3 is TGCAGTGCTAGAGATTTGGGCTCGCCCTCCTACAATGAGCAGTTCTTC. This gives the protein CSARDLGSPSYNEQFF.

The gene calls are TRBV7-3 and TRBJ2-3; D may be TRBD2 (6 bases). This CDR3 has 16 amino acids. Germline V gene lookup returns CDR1 SGHTA and CDR2 FQGTGA. Trimming left V 1 base short and J 4 bases short, with 15 bases between. CDR3 nucleotides: TGTGCCAGCAGCTTAAATAGCGGAGCCGTGGCAGATACGCAGTATTTT. Residues: CASSLNSGAVADTQYF.

J is TRBJ2-7 and V is TRBV29-1; D possibly matches TRBD1 or TRBD2 (5 bases each). CDR1 is SQVTM and CDR2 is ANQGSEA in the germline V gene. With 7 bases removed from V and 2 bases from J, the gap between germline ends came to 24 bases. The CDR3 is 16 amino acids. As DNA, the CDR3 is TGCAGCGCGACGGGTTGGGAGACAGCGGAACCCTACGAGCAGTACTTC. It codes for CSATGWETAEPYEQYF.

The chain employs TRBV2 and TRBJ1-1, with D hard to call. Trimming removed 6 bases from V and 1 base from J, with 15 bases in between. Germline CDR1 SNHLY, CDR2 FYNNEI. The CDR3 has 15 amino acids. The CDR3, as DNA: TGTGCCAGCAGGGAACCGGATGGGCAGAACACTGAAGCTTTCTTT. Encoded protein: CASREPDGQNTEAFF.

This clonotype was counted ten times or more. V and J are TRBV4-2 and TRBJ1-4; no definite D call. The CDR3 contains 14 residues. Deletions cut 4 bases from V and 5 bases from J, with 11 bases between. Germline CDR1 reads LGHNA; CDR2 reads YNFKEQ. CDR3 nucleotides: TGTGCCAGCAGCCGGGATGGGAAGAATGAAAAACTGTTTTTT. Translating gives CASSRDGKNEKLFF.

The chain has TRBV18 and TRBJ1-2, with D uncertain. In germline, CDR1 is KGHSH, CDR2 LQKENI. V was clipped by 2 bases and J by 5 bases, with 6 bases between them. CDR3 length: 12 residues. This chain's CDR3 is CASSPTMYGYTF. CDR3 in DNA: TGTGCCAGCTCACCAACGATGTATGGCTACACCTTC.

This clonotype showed up many times. The chain joins TRBV10-3 to TRBJ2-7; perhaps TRBD2 as D (6 bases). Trimming shortened V by 2 bases and J by 0 bases, and 14 bases separated the two germline ends. The CDR3 is 16 amino acids. Germline lookup yields CDR1 ENHRY and CDR2 SYGVKD. CDR3 in amino acids: CAISEDRGTSSYEQYF. Here the CDR3 DNA reads TGTGCCATCAGTGAGGACCGCGGGACCAGCTCCTACGAGCAGTACTTC.

This clonotype was recorded at least ten times. V is TRBV29-1 and J is TRBJ2-3; D is undetermined. The CDR3 has 11 amino acids. Trimming removed 4 bases from V and 4 bases from J, with 6 bases in between. CDR1 is SQVTM and CDR2 is ANQGSEA in the germline V gene. Here the CDR3 DNA reads TGCAGCGTTGCGACGGCAGATACGCAGTATTTT. Residues: CSVATADTQYF.

The CDR3 spells CASRNRGSRGEKLFF. CDR3 bases: TGTGCCAGCAGGAACAGGGGCAGTAGAGGGGAAAAACTGTTTTTT. The gene calls are TRBV6-1 and TRBJ1-4, with 7 bases fitting TRBD1. The CDR3 sequence is 15 residues long. Germline V gene sequence: CDR1 MNHNS, CDR2 SASEGT. J was trimmed by 8 bases and V by 6 bases; bases with no gene match: 12.

The sample holds many counts of this clonotype. This sequence joins TRBV30 and TRBJ2-7; D not certain. V was pared by 6 bases and J by 5 bases, with 8 bases between. The length of the CDR3 is 10 residues. Germline V gives CDR1 GTSNPN, CDR2 SVGIG (reference sequence). CDR3 protein: CACKDHEQYF. The CDR3 nucleotides are TGTGCCTGTAAAGACCACGAGCAGTACTTC.

This chain links TRBV21-1 with TRBJ2-7; the table assigns TRBD1, which was not confirmed against the DNA. TRBV21-1 is a documented pseudogene. CDR3 length equals 12 residues. Written as DNA, the CDR3 is TGTGCCAGCAGCAACCCCCAGGACGAGCAGTACTTC. Amino acids: CASSNPQDEQYF.

At least ten counts were recorded for this clonotype. This chain uses TRBV27 with TRBJ1-2; no clear D gene. Germline CDR1 MNHEY, CDR2 SMNVEV (reference sequence). Trimming took 0 bases from V and 2 from J, leaving 10 bases between them. The CDR3 sequence is 15 residues long. CDR3 amino acids: CASSLSGRINYGYTF. DNA of the CDR3: TGTGCCAGCAGTTTATCCGGACGAATCAACTATGGCTACACCTTC.

This clonotype was detected a few times. The chain has TRBV24-1 and TRBJ2-2; D ambiguous. Germline loops: CDR1 KGHDR, CDR2 SFDVKD. Trimming took 3 bases from V and 4 from J, leaving 8 bases between them. The CDR3 is 14 residues long. The CDR3, as DNA: TGTGCCACCAGTGATAGAAAGGGCACCGGGGAGCTGTTTTTT. Translation gives CATSDRKGTGELFF.